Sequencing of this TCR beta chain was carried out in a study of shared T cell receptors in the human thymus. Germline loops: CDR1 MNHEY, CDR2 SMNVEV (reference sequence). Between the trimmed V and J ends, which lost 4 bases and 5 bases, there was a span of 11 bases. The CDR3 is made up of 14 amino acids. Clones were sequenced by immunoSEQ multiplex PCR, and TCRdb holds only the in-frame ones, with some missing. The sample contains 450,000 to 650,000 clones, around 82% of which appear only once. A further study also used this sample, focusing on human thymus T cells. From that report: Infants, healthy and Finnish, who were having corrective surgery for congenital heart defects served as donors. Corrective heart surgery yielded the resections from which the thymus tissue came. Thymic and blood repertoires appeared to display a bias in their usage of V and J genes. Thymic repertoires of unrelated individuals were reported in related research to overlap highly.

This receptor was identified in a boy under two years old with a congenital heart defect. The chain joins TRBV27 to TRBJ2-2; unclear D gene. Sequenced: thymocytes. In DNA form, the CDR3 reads TGTGCCAGCAGTTGTTTACCGGGTACCGGGGAGCTGTTTTTT. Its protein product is CASSCLPGTGELFF.